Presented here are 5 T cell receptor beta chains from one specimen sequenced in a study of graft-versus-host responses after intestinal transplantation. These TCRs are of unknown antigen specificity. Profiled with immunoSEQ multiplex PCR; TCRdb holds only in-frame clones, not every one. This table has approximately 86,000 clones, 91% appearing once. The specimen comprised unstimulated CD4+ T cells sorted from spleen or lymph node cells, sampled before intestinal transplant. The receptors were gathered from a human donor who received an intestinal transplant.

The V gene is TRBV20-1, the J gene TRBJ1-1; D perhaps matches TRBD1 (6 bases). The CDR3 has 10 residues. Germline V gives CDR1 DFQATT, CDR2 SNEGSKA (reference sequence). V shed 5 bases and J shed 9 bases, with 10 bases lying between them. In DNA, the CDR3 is TGCAGTGCTCAGGACAGTCAAGCTTTCTTT. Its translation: CSAQDSQAFF.

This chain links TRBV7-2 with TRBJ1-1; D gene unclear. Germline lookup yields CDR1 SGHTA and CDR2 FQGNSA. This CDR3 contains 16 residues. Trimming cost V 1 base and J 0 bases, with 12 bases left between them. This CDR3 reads CASSLGGFSLNTEAFF. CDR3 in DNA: TGTGCCAGCAGCTTAGGAGGGTTCAGCTTGAACACTGAAGCTTTCTTT.

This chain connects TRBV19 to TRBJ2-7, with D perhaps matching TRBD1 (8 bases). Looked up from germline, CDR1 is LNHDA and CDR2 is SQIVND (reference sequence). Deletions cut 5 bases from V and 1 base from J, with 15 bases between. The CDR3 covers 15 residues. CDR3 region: CASSAHRGGSYEQYF. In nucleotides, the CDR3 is TGTGCCAGTAGTGCCCACAGGGGGGGGTCCTACGAGCAGTACTTC.

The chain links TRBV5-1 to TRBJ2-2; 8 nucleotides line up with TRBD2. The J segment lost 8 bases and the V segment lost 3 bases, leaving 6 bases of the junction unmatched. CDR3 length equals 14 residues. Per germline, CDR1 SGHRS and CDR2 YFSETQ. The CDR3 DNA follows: TGCGCCAGCAGCTCGGGACTAGTTGGGGGGGAGCTGTTTTTT. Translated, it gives CASSSGLVGGELFF.

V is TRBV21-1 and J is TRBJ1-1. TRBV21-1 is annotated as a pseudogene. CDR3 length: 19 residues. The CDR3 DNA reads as TGTGCCAGCAGCAAAGACTCTCAATCGGGGAGGCCCTGGAACACTGAAGCTTTCTTT. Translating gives CASSKDSQSGRPWNTEAFF.